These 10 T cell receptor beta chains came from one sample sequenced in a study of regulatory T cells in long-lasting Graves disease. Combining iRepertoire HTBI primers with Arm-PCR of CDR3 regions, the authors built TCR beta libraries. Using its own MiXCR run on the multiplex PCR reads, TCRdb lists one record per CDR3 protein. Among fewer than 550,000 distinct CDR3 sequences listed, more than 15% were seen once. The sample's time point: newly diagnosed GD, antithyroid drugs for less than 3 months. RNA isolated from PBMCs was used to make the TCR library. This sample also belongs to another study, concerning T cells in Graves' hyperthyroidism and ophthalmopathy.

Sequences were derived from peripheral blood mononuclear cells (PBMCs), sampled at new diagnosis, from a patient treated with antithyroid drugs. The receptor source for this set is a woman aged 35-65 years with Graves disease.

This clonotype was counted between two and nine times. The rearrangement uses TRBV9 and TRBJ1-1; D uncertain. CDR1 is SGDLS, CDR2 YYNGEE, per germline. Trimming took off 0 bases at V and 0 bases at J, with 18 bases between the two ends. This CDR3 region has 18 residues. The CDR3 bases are TGTGCCAGCAGCGTAGAGGTCCGGGTGAGGTTCGTGAACACTGAAGCTTTCTTT. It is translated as CASSVEVRVRFVNTEAFF.

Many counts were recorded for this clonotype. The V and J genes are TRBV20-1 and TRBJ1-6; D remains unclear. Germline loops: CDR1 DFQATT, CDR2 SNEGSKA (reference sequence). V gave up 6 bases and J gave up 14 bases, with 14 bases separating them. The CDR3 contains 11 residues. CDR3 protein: CSASTGSALHF. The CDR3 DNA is TGCAGTGCGTCAACCGGGAGTGCCCTCCACTTT.

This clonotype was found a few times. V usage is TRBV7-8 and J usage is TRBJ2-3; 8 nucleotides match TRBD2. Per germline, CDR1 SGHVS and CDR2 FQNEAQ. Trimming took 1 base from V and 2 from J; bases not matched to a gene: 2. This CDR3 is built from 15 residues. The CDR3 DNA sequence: TGTGCCAGCAGCTTAGTAGCGGGATACACAGATACGCAGTATTTT. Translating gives CASSLVAGYTDTQYF.

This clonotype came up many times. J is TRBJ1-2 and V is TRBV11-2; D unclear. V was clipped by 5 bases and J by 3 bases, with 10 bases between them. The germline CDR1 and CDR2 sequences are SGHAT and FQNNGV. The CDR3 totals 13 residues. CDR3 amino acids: CASSGGVHYGYTF. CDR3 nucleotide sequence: TGTGCCAGCAGCGGCGGGGTTCACTATGGCTACACCTTC.

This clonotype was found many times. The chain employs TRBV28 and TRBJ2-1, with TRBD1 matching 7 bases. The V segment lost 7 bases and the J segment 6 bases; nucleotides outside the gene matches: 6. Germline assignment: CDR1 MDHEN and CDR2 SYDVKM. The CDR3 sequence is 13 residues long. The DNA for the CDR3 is TGTGCCAGCAACCTACAGGGGACCAATGAGCAGTTCTTC. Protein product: CASNLQGTNEQFF.

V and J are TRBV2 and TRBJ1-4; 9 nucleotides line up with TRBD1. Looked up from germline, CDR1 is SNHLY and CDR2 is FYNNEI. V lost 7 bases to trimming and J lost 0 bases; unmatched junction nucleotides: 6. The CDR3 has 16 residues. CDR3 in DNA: TGTGCCAGCAACCCGGACAGGGGTACAACTAATGAAAAACTGTTTTTT. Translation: CASNPDRGTTNEKLFF.

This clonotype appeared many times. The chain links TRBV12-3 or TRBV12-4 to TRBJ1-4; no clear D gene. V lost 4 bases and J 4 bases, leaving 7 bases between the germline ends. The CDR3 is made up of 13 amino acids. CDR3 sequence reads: CASSSSFNEKLFF. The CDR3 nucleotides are TGTGCCAGCAGTTCTAGCTTTAATGAAAAACTGTTTTTT.

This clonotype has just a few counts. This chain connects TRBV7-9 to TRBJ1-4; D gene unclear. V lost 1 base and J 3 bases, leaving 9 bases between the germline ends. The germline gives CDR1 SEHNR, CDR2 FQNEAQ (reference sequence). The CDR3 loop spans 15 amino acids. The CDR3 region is CASSLGLDSNEKLFF. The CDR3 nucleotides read TGTGCCAGCAGCTTAGGGTTGGACTCTAATGAAAAACTGTTTTTT.

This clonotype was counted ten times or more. The CDR3 is CSATDRGSYEQYF. Here the CDR3 DNA reads TGCAGTGCTACGGACAGGGGATCCTACGAGCAGTACTTC. This chain links TRBV20-1 with TRBJ2-7; the match to TRBD1 covers 9 bases. Germline CDR1 and CDR2: DFQATT and SNEGSKA (reference sequence). The CDR3 spans 13 residues. Trimming took 4 bases from V and 1 from J; bases not matched to a gene: 2.

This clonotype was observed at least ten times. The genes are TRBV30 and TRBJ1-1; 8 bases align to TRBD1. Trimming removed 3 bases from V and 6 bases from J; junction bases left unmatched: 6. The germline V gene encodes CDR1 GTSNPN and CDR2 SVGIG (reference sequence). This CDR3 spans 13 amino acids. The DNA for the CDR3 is TGTGCCTGGAGCGGACAGGGTGGTGCTGAAGCTTTCTTT. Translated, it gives CAWSGQGGAEAFF. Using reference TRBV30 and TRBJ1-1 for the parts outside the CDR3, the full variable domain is SQTIHQWPATLVQPVGSPLSLECTVEGTSNPNLYWYRQAAGRGLQLLFYSVGIGQISSEVPQNLSASRPQDRQFILSSKKLLLSDSGFYLCAWSGQGGAEAFFGQGTRLTVV.